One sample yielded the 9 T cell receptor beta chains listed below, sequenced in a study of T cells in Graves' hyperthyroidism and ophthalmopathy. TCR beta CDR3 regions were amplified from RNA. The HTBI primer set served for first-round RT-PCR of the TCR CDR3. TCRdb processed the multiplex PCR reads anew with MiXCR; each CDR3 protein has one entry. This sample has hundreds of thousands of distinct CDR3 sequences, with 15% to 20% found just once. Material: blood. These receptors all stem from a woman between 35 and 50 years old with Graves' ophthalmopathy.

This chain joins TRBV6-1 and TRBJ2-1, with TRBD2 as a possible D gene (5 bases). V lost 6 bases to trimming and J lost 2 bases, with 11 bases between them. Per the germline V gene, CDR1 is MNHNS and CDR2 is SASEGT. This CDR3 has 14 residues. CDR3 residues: CASRERATYNEQFF. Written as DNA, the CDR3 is TGTGCCAGCAGGGAGAGGGCCACCTACAATGAGCAGTTCTTC.

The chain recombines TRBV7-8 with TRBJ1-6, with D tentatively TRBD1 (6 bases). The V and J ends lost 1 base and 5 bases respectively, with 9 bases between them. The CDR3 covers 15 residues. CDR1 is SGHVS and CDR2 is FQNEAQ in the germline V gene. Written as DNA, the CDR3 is TGTGCCAGCAGCTTAGTTAGGGGGAATAATTCACCCCTCCACTTT. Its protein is CASSLVRGNNSPLHF.

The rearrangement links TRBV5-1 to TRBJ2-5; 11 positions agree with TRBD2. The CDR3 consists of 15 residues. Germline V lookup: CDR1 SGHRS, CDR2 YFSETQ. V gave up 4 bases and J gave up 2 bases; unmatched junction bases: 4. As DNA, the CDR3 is TGCGCCAGCAGCACTAGCGGGAGTGGGCAAGAGACCCAGTACTTC. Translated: CASSTSGSGQETQYF.

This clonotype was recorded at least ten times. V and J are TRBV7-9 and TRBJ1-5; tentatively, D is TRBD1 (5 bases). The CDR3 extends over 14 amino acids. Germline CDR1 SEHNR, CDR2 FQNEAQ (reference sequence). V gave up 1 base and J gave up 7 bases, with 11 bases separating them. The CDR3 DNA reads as TGTGCCAGCAGCTTAGAGGGGCCCCCACAGCCCCAGCATTTT. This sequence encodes CASSLEGPPQPQHF.

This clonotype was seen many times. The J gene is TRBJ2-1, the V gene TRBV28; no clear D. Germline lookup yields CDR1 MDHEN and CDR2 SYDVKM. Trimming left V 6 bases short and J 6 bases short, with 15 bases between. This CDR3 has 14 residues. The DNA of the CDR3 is TGTGCCAGCAGCTTGCCCACCAGTATCAATGAGCAGTTCTTC. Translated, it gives CASSLPTSINEQFF.

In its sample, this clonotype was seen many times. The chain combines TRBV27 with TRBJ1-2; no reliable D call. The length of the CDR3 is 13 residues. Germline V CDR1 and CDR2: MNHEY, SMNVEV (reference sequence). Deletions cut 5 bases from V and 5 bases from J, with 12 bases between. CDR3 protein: CASSLGPLYGYTF. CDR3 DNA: TGTGCCAGCAGTCTCGGACCGCTGTATGGCTACACCTTC.

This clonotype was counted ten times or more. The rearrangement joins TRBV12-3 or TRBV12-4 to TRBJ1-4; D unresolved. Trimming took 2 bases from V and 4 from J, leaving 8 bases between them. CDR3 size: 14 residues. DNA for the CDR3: TGTGCCAGCAGTTTAAGGCTCGGTAATGAAAAACTGTTTTTT. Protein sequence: CASSLRLGNEKLFF.

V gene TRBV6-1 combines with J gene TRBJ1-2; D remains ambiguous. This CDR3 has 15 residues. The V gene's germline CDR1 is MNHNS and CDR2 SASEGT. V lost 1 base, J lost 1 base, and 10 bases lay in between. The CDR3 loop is CASSEGLGVNYGYTF. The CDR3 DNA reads TGTGCCAGCAGTGAAGGGCTAGGAGTTAACTATGGCTACACCTTC.

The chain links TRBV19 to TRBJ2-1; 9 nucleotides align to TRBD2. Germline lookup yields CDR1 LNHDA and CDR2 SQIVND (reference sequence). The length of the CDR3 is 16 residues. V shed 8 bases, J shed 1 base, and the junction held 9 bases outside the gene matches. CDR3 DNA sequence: TGTGCCAGTCGCGGGGGGGGGCCTGGGTCCTACAATGAGCAGTTCTTC. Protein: CASRGGGPGSYNEQFF.